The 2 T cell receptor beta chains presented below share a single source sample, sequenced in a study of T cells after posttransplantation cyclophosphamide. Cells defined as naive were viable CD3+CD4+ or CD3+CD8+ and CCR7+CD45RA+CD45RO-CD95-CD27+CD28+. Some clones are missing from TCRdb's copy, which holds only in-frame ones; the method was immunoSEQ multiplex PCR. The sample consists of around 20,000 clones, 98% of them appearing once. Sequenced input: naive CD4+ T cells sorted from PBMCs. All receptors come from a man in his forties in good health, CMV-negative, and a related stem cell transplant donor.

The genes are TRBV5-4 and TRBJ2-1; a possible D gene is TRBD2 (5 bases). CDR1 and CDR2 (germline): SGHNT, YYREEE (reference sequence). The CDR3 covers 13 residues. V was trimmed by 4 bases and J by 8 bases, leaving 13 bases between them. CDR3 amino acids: CASSGTSSYEQFF. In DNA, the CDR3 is TGTGCCAGCAGCGGTACTAGTTCATATGAGCAGTTCTTC.

CDR3 loop: CASTPSKGLADNEQFF. The CDR3 bases are TGTGCCAGCACCCCAAGTAAAGGACTAGCAGACAATGAGCAGTTCTTC. The rearrangement joins TRBV4-2 to TRBJ2-1; TRBD2 matches at 8 bases. V shed 7 bases, J shed 5 bases, and the junction held 13 bases outside the gene matches. The CDR3 totals 16 residues. The germline gives CDR1 LGHNA, CDR2 YNFKEQ.